What follows is one T cell receptor beta chain and its context. Its antigen remains unidentified. Here immunoSEQ multiplex PCR was the method, and the copy in TCRdb shows in-frame clones only, minus some. The sample has fewer than 200,000 clones, 87% seen once. Second-dose groups at about 4 or about 12 weeks were pooled. CDR1 and CDR2 (germline): SGHRS, YFSETQ. CDR3 length: 12 residues. V lost 4 bases and J lost 9, with 10 bases in between. This specimen comes from a study of T cell responses to AZD1222 COVID-19 vaccine. Overall study results and limits: Reports say nearly half of spike-specific TCRs go after unmutated variant regions. Donor demographics were predominantly white British with a female majority; clonal diversity may be underestimated.

The chain is built from TRBV5-1 and TRBJ2-2, with D possibly TRBD2 on 6 matching bases. The source is an adult who received the AZD1222 COVID-19 vaccine. The material was peripheral blood, obtained 28 days after the second AZD1222 dose. In DNA form, the CDR3 reads TGCGCCAGCAGCCCCGGGGGTTGGGAGCTGTTTTTT. Protein product: CASSPGGWELFF.